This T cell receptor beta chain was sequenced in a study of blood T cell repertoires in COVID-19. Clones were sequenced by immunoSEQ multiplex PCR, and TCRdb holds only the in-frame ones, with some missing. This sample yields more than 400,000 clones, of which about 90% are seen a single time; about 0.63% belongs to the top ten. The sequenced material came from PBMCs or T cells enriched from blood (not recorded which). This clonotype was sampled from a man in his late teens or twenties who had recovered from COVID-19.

Here the CDR3 reads CASGGQGASGSFNEQFF. Here the CDR3 DNA reads TGTGCTAGTGGGGGACAAGGGGCTAGCGGGAGTTTCAATGAGCAGTTCTTC. The chain links TRBV12-5 to TRBJ2-1; TRBD2 matches at 10 bases. This CDR3 comprises 17 residues. With 6 bases clipped from V and 6 bases from J, the junction kept 14 bases outside the gene matches. The germline V gene has CDR1 LGHNT and CDR2 FRNRAP.